What follows is one TCR beta chain and its context. Original data processing: Amplification of reference gene primers provided the estimated nucleated cell counts. TCRdb's table, derived via immunoSEQ multiplex PCR, lists solely in-frame clones and lacks some. V and J calls and clone size follow that table, whereas D and trimming were derived from the DNA. The sample has hundreds of thousands of clones; roughly 80% are singletons. The data belong to a study of blood T cell repertoires in COVID-19. Study-wide background: COVID-19 samples from acute and convalescent phases originated in the United States, Italy and Spain.

The study recruited exposed participants who had met a COVID-19 case within 2 weeks before entry. CDR1 and CDR2 (germline): SNHLY, FYNNEI. This CDR3 region has 14 residues. V lost 1 base and J 7 bases, leaving 13 bases between the germline ends. V is TRBV2 and J is TRBJ1-2, with D unresolved. The specimen sequenced was PBMCs or T cells enriched from blood (not recorded which). The TCR originated in a man between 40 and 49 years old who had been exposed to COVID-19. The CDR3 DNA reads as TGTGCCAGCAGTGAAGTAATAGGGAGTGGTGGCTACACCTTC. Translating it yields CASSEVIGSGGYTF. The full variable domain, completed using reference TRBV2 and TRBJ1-2, is EPEVTQTPSHQVTQMGQEVILRCVPISNHLYFYWYRQILGQKVEFLVSFYNNEISEKSEIFDDQFSVERPDGSNFTLKIRSTKLEDSAMYFCASSEVIGSGGYTFGSGTRLTVV.